Listed below are T cell receptor beta chains from one sample, sequenced in a study of blood T cell repertoires in COVID-19. The method was immunoSEQ multiplex PCR; TCRdb's version includes in-frame clones alone and lacks a portion of them. The sample lists hundreds of thousands of clones, 86% seen once, with less than 4.5% in the top ten. Input material: peripheral blood. The receptors were gathered from a man aged 50 to 59 with acute or convalescent COVID-19. Both conserved end residues are trimmed from each CDR3. A clone size is listed for some rows: how often the clone was seen (once, few, many), or a class if it is expanded.

j_call v_call clone_size cdr3_aa
TRBJ2-2 TRBV3-1/TRBV3-2 once ASRPSGAGELF
TRBJ2-7 TRBV20-1 NA SASGTDPYEQY
TRBJ1-3 TRBV19 once ASSIRSSGNTIY
TRBJ1-5 TRBV18 few ASAVTGGVSNQPQH
TRBJ1-4 TRBV7-2 few ASSLAGQGAREKLF
TRBJ2-3 TRBV9 NA ASSYYRQSSTDTQY
TRBJ2-6 TRBV7-3 NA ASSLITGFTSGANVLT
TRBJ1-4 TRBV15 NA ATSRGLSGGEKLF
TRBJ1-2 TRBV6-5 NA ASSYSSGINYGYT
TRBJ1-4 TRBV15 once ATSRAEPRREKLF
TRBJ1-6 TRBV12-5 NA ASGLVAGYNSPLH
TRBJ1-5 TRBV7-2 NA ASSLRRGQPQH
TRBJ1-2 TRBV5-4 NA ASSPGQGGYGYT
TRBJ2-5 TRBV5-1 once ASSLGTGTGETQY
TRBJ2-5 TRBV25-1 NA ASSAGGHQETQY
TRBJ1-4 TRBV9 few ASSADVGLGAPNEKLF
TRBJ1-5 TRBV6-5 NA ASRGRQGWDQPQH
TRBJ1-2 TRBV11-2 NA ASSLAATGMGGYT
TRBJ1-1 TRBV7-8 NA ASSPGTEAF
TRBJ1-1 TRBV7-9 NA ASSLASANTEAF
TRBJ1-1 TRBV5-6 NA ASSLWGGHTEAF
TRBJ1-1 TRBV28 NA ASSLLTTTGNTEAF
TRBJ1-6 TRBV6-5 NA ASSRDRGSSSPLH
TRBJ2-1 TRBV14 NA ASSQDIRANQF
TRBJ2-7 TRBV6-5 NA ASTTSRGGLYEQY
TRBJ2-1 TRBV7-2 NA ASSLPPWAGDYNEQF
TRBJ2-7 TRBV5-1 NA ASSLWQGLNEQY
TRBJ2-5 TRBV2 NA ASTRTGGFQETQY
TRBJ2-5 TRBV13 NA ASSLGPEEGMETQY
TRBJ1-6 TRBV11-2 NA ASSLLPGQWGNWALH
TRBJ1-2 TRBV6-5 NA ASSRTGQGAYGYT
TRBJ1-4 TRBV3-1/TRBV3-2 NA ASSPGGAREKLF
TRBJ1-1 TRBV30 NA AWSAQGGTEAF
TRBJ2-3 TRBV29-1 NA SVDSSGTDTQY
TRBJ1-4 TRBV7-9 NA ASSRGQGAEQLF
TRBJ1-2 TRBV2 once ASLHGAPNYGYT
TRBJ1-2 TRBV5-1 NA ASSRDRDYGYT
TRBJ1-6 TRBV5-5 NA ASSPMTESPLH
TRBJ1-2 TRBV27 NA ASASGKNYGYT
TRBJ1-1 TRBV7-9 NA ASSRRGGDRNTEAF
TRBJ2-5 TRBV5-6 once ASSSPRGWETQY
TRBJ1-1 TRBV5-4 once ASSFDRVTEAF
TRBJ1-2 TRBV5-1 NA ASSNNGDTNYGYT
TRBJ1-1 TRBV29-1 NA SVDGGLVTEAF
TRBJ2-3 TRBV12-2 NA ASRLDSSSGVAGSTDTQY
TRBJ1-2 TRBV6-5 NA ASSQGARGYT
TRBJ2-3 TRBV5-1 NA ASSLGAAGSTDTQY
TRBJ1-2 TRBV11-2 NA ASSLEIGTGYDGYT
TRBJ1-1 TRBV5-1 NA ASSVDAGNTEAF
TRBJ2-7 TRBV6-5 NA ASRVQSLSSYEQY
TRBJ1-3 TRBV2 once ASSVGTGSSGNTIY
TRBJ2-1 TRBV5-1 NA ASSQQGSSYNEQF
TRBJ2-1 TRBV9 NA ASSSGGASYNEQF
TRBJ1-2 TRBV18 once ASSPLEGKTDYFYGYT
TRBJ2-5 TRBV9 NA ASSPLGGWETQY
TRBJ1-2 TRBV6-5 NA ASSRQGVGYT
TRBJ1-4 TRBV5-1 NA ASSLGLGTVNEKLF